The next 5 T cell receptor beta chains were all read from a single sample in a study of T cell changes during pregnancy in multiple sclerosis. TCRdb's copy holds only in-frame clones and misses some; the assay was immunoSEQ multiplex PCR. The data show roughly 93,000 clones, over 80% seen once. The input for sequencing was peripheral blood, taken after pregnancy. Receptor source: a female donor with multiple sclerosis, enrolled in a pregnancy study.

This chain connects TRBV29-1 to TRBJ2-5, with 9 bases aligning to TRBD2. The germline V gene encodes CDR1 SQVTM and CDR2 ANQGSEA. The CDR3 consists of 12 residues. V dropped 7 bases and J dropped 5; count of bases not matched to a gene: 5. The CDR3 spells CSAAGGPETQYF. The DNA for the CDR3 is TGCAGCGCCGCGGGAGGGCCGGAGACCCAGTACTTC.

This chain uses TRBV9 with TRBJ1-1, with 8 nucleotides matching TRBD1. Germline values: CDR1 SGDLS, CDR2 YYNGEE. The ends lost 3 bases at V and 10 bases at J; junction bases unmatched: 11. The CDR3 runs 14 residues. CDR3 DNA: TGTGCCAGCAGCGCGGTAACTCCAGGGGGCCGAGCTTTCTTT. Amino acid sequence: CASSAVTPGGRAFF.

The genes are TRBV19 and TRBJ1-2; 8 bases agree with TRBD1. V trimming: 7 bases; J trimming: 3 bases; junction bases outside the gene matches: 7. The CDR3 length is 14 residues. Germline values: CDR1 LNHDA, CDR2 SQIVND (reference sequence). The DNA for the CDR3 is TGTGCCAGTAACGACAGGGGTAAGGACTATGGCTACACCTTC. Translating it yields CASNDRGKDYGYTF.

V usage is TRBV5-1 and J usage is TRBJ1-1; D not resolved. CDR1 SGHRS and CDR2 YFSETQ come from the germline V gene. The CDR3 has 12 residues. Trimming left V 5 bases short and J 3 bases short, with 8 bases between. CDR3 protein: CASSYSDTEAFF. For the CDR3, the DNA is TGCGCCAGCAGTTACTCGGACACTGAAGCTTTCTTT. The whole variable domain, remainder taken from reference TRBV5-1 and TRBJ1-1, is KAGVTQTPRYLIKTRGQQVTLSCSPISGHRSVSWYQQTPGQGLQFLFEYFSETQRNKGNFPGRFSGRQFSNSRSEMNVSTLELGDSALYLCASSYSDTEAFFGQGTRLTVV.

The chain employs TRBV30 and TRBJ2-7; possible D gene TRBD2, 5 bases. The CDR3 runs to 14 residues. Trimming pared 2 bases from V and 5 bases from J, leaving 16 bases between. Germline V gives CDR1 GTSNPN, CDR2 SVGIG (reference sequence). The CDR3 nucleotides are TGTGCCTGGAGTCCGGGGTTGGGTCTTGACGAGCAGTACTTC. Its translation: CAWSPGLGLDEQYF.